This entry lists 5 T cell receptor beta chains sequenced from one sample in a study of T cells in localized non-small cell lung cancer. The assay was immunoSEQ multiplex PCR, and TCRdb's table has in-frame clones only and misses some. The data contain some 21,000 clones, nearly 90% of them singletons. Source: peripheral blood mononuclear cells, taken before any cancer treatment. Receptor source: a male donor aged 60 or over with stage II lung adenocarcinoma.

V and J are TRBV15 and TRBJ2-5; D is undetermined. Germline CDR1 LNHNV, CDR2 YYDKDF (reference sequence). Deletions cut 1 base from V and 1 base from J, with 4 bases between. The CDR3 has 13 amino acids. The CDR3 coding sequence is TGTGCCACCAGCAGAGGGTTCCAAGAGACCCAGTACTTC. Encoded protein: CATSRGFQETQYF. Using reference TRBV15 and TRBJ2-5 for the parts outside the CDR3, the full variable domain is DAMVIQNPRYQVTQFGKPVTLSCSQTLNHNVMYWYQQKSSQAPKLLFHYYDKDFNNEADTPDNFQSRRPNTSFCFLDIRSPGLGDTAMYLCATSRGFQETQYFGPGTRLLVL.

This sequence joins TRBV7-9 and TRBJ2-1; TRBD2 is a possible D gene (5 bases). Germline V gene sequence: CDR1 SEHNR, CDR2 FQNEAQ (reference sequence). This CDR3 has 14 amino acids. V dropped 3 bases and J dropped 2 bases, with 8 bases sitting between them. The CDR3 DNA reads as TGTGCCAGCAGCTTTACTAGGACCTACAATGAGCAGTTCTTC. Translation gives CASSFTRTYNEQFF.

V and J are TRBV6-5 and TRBJ2-7; no firm D call. Germline lookup yields CDR1 MNHEY and CDR2 SVGAGI. CDR3 length: 15 amino acids. Trimming took 2 bases from V and 2 from J, leaving 13 bases between them. The CDR3 region is CASSYQRLSAYEQYF. In nucleotides, the CDR3 is TGTGCCAGCAGTTACCAGCGACTCTCCGCCTACGAGCAGTACTTC.

This clone was recorded once. The genes are TRBV19 and TRBJ1-5, with unresolved D. Trimming stripped 4 bases from V and 6 bases from J, with 10 bases between. The CDR3 totals 13 residues. Germline CDR1 LNHDA, CDR2 SQIVND (reference sequence). The CDR3 reads CASSTSRGQPQHF. In nucleotides, the CDR3 is TGTGCCAGTAGTACCTCCCGGGGTCAGCCCCAGCATTTT.

The chain combines TRBV7-9 with TRBJ1-5; no clear D gene. Trimming left V 1 base short and J 1 base short, with 5 bases between. The CDR3 is 14 amino acids. CDR1 SEHNR and CDR2 FQNEAQ come from the germline V gene (reference sequence). CDR3 nucleotides: TGTGCCAGCAGCTTAGGGACGAGCAATCAGCCCCAGCATTTT. This translates into CASSLGTSNQPQHF.